Described below is a single T cell receptor beta chain sequence and its context. The specificity of this receptor is unknown. No clone much larger than this one lies a single base away; base qualities are absent. The data were obtained in a study of blood T cell repertoires in COVID-19 (dated by TCRdb to 2018 to 2020). Regarding the study in general: Samples covering the acute and convalescent phases of COVID-19 were provided by collaborators in the United States, Italy and Spain. The material from the prospective study consisted of cDNA or gDNA derived from T cells, B-cell-depleted T cells, or PBMCs. Deeply sampled blood TCRbeta repertoires from subjects exposed to, actively infected with, or recovered from COVID-19 were included in the dataset. The repertoires were released in a freely available public database intended as a resource for research on the immune response to SARS-CoV-2. The samples were drawn from the first 160 participants of the ongoing ImmuneRACE study and from 950 to 1,500 subjects provided by 6 global collaborators. Sample metadata almost always included a de-identified subject ID, COVID-19 status, age in years and sex. Where available, HLA class I and class II types were obtained from metadata supplied by the sample provider rather than from assay-based typing. Here is what the overall study found, with its caveats: How much clinical and demographic metadata was included differed by source and by participant, and the metadata was provided uncurated.

The CDR3 holds 14 amino acids from the cysteine to the phenylalanine. Just the 42-base CDR3 DNA is kept, in frame starting at base 1. Taken from the germline V gene (reference sequence), the CDR1 and CDR2 loops are LNHDA and SQIVND. Trimming costs V 3 bases and J 2 bases, and their ends lie 11 bases apart. The immunoSEQ Assay, a bias-controlled multiplex PCR, was used to amplify TCRbeta CDR3 regions from genomic DNA. As for the authors' bioinformatics: The number of nucleated cells in each sample was estimated from the amplification of reference gene primers within the assay. Sequence reads were collapsed and filtered to measure the absolute abundance of every unique TCRbeta CDR3 rearrangement. For each sample, productive Simpson clonality was calculated as the square root of Simpson's diversity index over productive rearrangements. TCRdb provides this immuneACCESS table in a form limited to in-frame rearrangements. Some clones are lacking; in checked studies, under half of them reflect an unresolved V gene, and why the rest are absent is not known. D and trimming come from the DNA, and the V and J calls and clone size come from that table. The sample records just over 70,000 clones, roughly 80% of which are singletons. In total, the top ten clones hold roughly 18% of the sample.

Another Seattle source contributed samples from volunteer blood donors who had recovered from COVID-19. Whole blood was collected in K2EDTA tubes by collaborating institutions according to the institutions' own protocols. For TCRbeta analysis, collaborator samples were shipped as frozen whole blood, as isolated PBMCs, or as DNA extracted from either sample type. The chain couples TRBV19 to TRBJ2-7; the best D guess is TRBD2, with 5 bases matching. The sample comprised peripheral blood. The sequence came from a man in his 70s who had recovered from COVID-19. The DNA sequence is as follows: TGTGCCAGTAGTATTAGCGAGAACACCTACGAGCAGTACTTC. Its protein product is CASSISENTYEQYF. Joined to the reference TRBV19 and TRBJ2-7 proteins, this CDR3 gives the full variable domain: DGGITQSPKYLFRKEGQNVTLSCEQNLNHDAMYWYRQDPGQGLRLIYYSQIVNDFQKGDIAEGYSVSREKKESFPLTVTSAQKNPTAFYLCASSISENTYEQYFGPGTRLTVT.